This T cell receptor (beta chain) originates from a study of OX40 agonist ivuxolimab in advanced cancers. Individuals having autoimmune disease history or systemic immunosuppression were not enrolled. Measured with immunoSEQ multiplex PCR; TCRdb has only the in-frame clones, and not every one. The sample records around 56,000 clones, around 81% being singletons. V was pared by 1 base and J by 3 bases, with 10 bases between. The germline CDR1 and CDR2 sequences are LGHNA and YNFKEQ. The CDR3 covers 15 residues. The TCR originated in an adult with an advanced solid tumor such as melanoma, head and neck, liver or kidney cancer. The rearrangement uses TRBV4-2 and TRBJ2-1; a weak D match, TRBD2 (6 bases). The material was CD4+ or CD8+ T cells sorted from blood, obtained in a trial of the OX40 agonist ivuxolimab. The CDR3 nucleotides read TGTGCCAGCAGCCAAGGGGGGGAGTTCTACAATGAGCAGTTCTTC. The encoded protein is CASSQGGEFYNEQFF.